This T cell receptor beta chain comes out of a study of radiotherapy plus CTLA-4 blockade in lung cancer. At the level of the study: Among patients, 15% to 20% showed objective responses, and approximately 31% had disease control.

The study's findings and limits: Tumor-derived TCR clones expanded in blood after radiotherapy plus ipilimumab. Reported findings show early blood T cell clone dynamics, with interferon-beta, best predicted response.

With respect to this clone: The antigen remains undetermined.

Focal radiation plus CTLA-4 blockade with ipilimumab was given to patients with chemo-refractory metastatic non-small-cell lung cancer. Only in-frame clones appear in the TCRdb table, and some are missing; sequencing was by immunoSEQ multiplex PCR. The data show 65,000 to 100,000 clones, with 83% seen just once and 0.82% held by the top ten. Germline V gives CDR1 SGHVS, CDR2 FQNEAQ. The J segment lost 6 bases and the V segment lost 5 bases, leaving 6 bases of the junction unmatched. This CDR3 contains 15 residues. The specimen comprised peripheral blood, sampled from a patient treated with radiotherapy plus ipilimumab. V and J are TRBV7-8 and TRBJ1-5; the match to TRBD1 covers 11 bases. The source of this sequence is a human donor with non-small cell lung cancer who had stable disease on radiotherapy plus ipilimumab. The CDR3 is CASSGQGALGQPQHF. The CDR3 region has the DNA TGTGCCAGCAGCGGACAGGGGGCGTTAGGTCAGCCCCAGCATTTT.